This T cell receptor (beta chain) was retrieved from a study of shared clonotypes between healthy human individuals. Produced via immunoSEQ multiplex PCR; TCRdb's table is partial and in-frame only. Of more than 2,000,000 clones listed, around 90% are singletons. Nashville, Tennessee was home to all donors, each a Caucasian adult. Memory CD4+ cells were the fraction left after CD45RA+ naive selection. Germline V gene data show CDR1 as MNHNS and CDR2 as SASEGT. The CDR3 runs 14 residues. Study-level points and caveats: Enrolling few donors narrowed the genetic and exposure-history diversity that was represented. Exclusively blood specimens were collected; tissue repertoires likely differ.

Note on this clone: Its antigen remains unidentified. A junction boundary mismatches the germline segment, possibly from a read error.

The receptor was isolated from a man between 18 and 35 years old in good health. Sequencing was performed on naive CD4+ T cells sorted from blood. Noted subset: CD45RA+ positively selected. The chain carries TRBV6-1 and TRBJ1-6, with D unresolved. In DNA form, the CDR3 reads TGTGCCAGCAGCGAAGGGCCTCGGACTTCACCCCTCCACTTT. It is translated as CASSEGPRTSPLHF.